This is a list of T cell receptor beta chains from one sample in a study of PD-1 blockade in classical Hodgkin lymphoma. Assay used: immunoSEQ multiplex PCR; TCRdb lists only in-frame clones, some missing. The sample has roughly 20,000 clones; around 83% are singletons. Material: CD4+ T cells from blood. These receptors all come from a human donor with classical Hodgkin lymphoma. Each CDR3 is given with its conserved first and last residue. A D gene is named only where the DNA matches it firmly. The size of a clone is reported for some rows only, either as once, few or many, or as a class for expanded clones.

TRBD1 | TRBJ1-1 | few | TRBV28 | TGTGCCAGCGGGGGACAGGGTCTGGGTGAAGCTTTCTTT | CASGGQGLGEAFF
- | TRBJ2-2 | - | TRBV9 | TGTGCCAGCAGCGTAATGCCTGGGACTTCGAACACCGGGGAGCTGTTTTTT | CASSVMPGTSNTGELFF
- | TRBJ2-1 | - | TRBV19 | TGTGCCAGTACCGATAGGGCTAGGGGTCGGGGCAATGAGCAGTTCTTC | CASTDRARGRGNEQFF
TRBD2 | TRBJ2-3 | - | TRBV27 | TGTGCCAGCAGTTTGAATAGCGGGACTAGCACAGATACGCAGTATTTT | CASSLNSGTSTDTQYF
- | TRBJ1-3 | - | TRBV9 | TGTGCCAGCAGCGTAGAGGCGACTGGAAACACCATATATTTT | CASSVEATGNTIYF
- | TRBJ2-5 | few | TRBV5-1 | TGCGCCAGCAGCCCTCCTACGGAAGACAAAGAGACCCAGTACTTC | CASSPPTEDKETQYF
- | TRBJ2-3 | - | TRBV6-5 | TGTGCCAGCAGCCCCCTAAGCGGGACAGATACGCAGTATTTT | CASSPLSGTDTQYF
- | TRBJ2-3 | once | TRBV6-1 | TGTGCCAGCAGTGTGCAGCAGAATACGCAGTATTTT | CASSVQQNTQYF
- | TRBJ2-3 | - | TRBV18 | TGTGCCAGCTCACCGGACAGTAGCACAGATACGCAGTATTTT | CASSPDSSTDTQYF
- | TRBJ2-3 | - | TRBV10-3 | TGTGCCATCAGTGAGATGGCACTCAGCACAGATACGCAGTATTTT | CAISEMALSTDTQYF
TRBD1 | TRBJ2-3 | - | TRBV7-9 | TGTGCCAGCAGCTTAGGGCAGGGGGCTTTCACAGATACGCAGTATTTT | CASSLGQGAFTDTQYF
TRBD1 | TRBJ1-1 | - | TRBV9 | TGTGCCAGCAGCAGGGGGCCCAACACTGAAGCTTTCTTT | CASSRGPNTEAFF
- | TRBJ2-5 | - | TRBV28 | TGTGCCAGCACCCTCGGCGGCCTATCCCAAGGACAAGAGACCCAGTACTTC | CASTLGGLSQGQETQYF
TRBD2 | TRBJ2-1 | - | TRBV5-1 | TGCGCCAGCAGCTTGGGACTAGCGATGAGCTCCTACAATGAGCAGTTCTTC | CASSLGLAMSSYNEQFF
- | TRBJ1-2 | - | TRBV7-2 | TGTGCCAGCAGCTCCCCTGGGAGGGTAGCGAAAGGCTACACCTTC | CASSSPGRVAKGYTF